This T cell receptor beta chain stems from a study of blood T cell repertoires in COVID-19. The overall study: Acute and convalescent COVID-19 samples came from the United States, Italy and Spain.

Germline CDR1 is MNHEY and CDR2 is SVGAGI. V lost 5 bases to trimming and J lost 7 bases; unmatched junction nucleotides: 4. CDR3 length equals 14 residues. Per the authors' pipeline: Estimated nucleated cell counts came from reference gene primer amplification. Measured with immunoSEQ multiplex PCR; TCRdb has only the in-frame clones, and not every one. That table is the source of V, J and clone size, and D and trimming were worked out from the DNA. The repertoire holds just over 650,000 clones, with just under 90% as singletons. Sequenced material: peripheral blood. This TCR derives from a woman between 18 and 30 years old with acute or convalescent COVID-19. V and J are TRBV6-5 and TRBJ1-5, with TRBD1 matching over 11 bases. The CDR3 is CASSTGTGGQPQHF. The DNA for the CDR3 is TGTGCCAGCAGTACCGGGACAGGGGGACAGCCCCAGCATTTT.